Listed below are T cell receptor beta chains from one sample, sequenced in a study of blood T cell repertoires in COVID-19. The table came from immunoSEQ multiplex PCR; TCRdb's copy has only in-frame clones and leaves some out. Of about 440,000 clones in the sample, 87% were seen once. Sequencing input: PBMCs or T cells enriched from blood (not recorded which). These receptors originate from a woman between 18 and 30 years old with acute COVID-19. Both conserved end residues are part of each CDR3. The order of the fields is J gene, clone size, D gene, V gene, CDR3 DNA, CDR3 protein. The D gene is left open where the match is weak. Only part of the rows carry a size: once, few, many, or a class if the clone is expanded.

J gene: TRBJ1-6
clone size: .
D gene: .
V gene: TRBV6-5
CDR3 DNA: TGTGCCAGCGAAAGACGGGCCTATAATTCACCCCTCCACTTT
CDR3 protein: CASERRAYNSPLHF

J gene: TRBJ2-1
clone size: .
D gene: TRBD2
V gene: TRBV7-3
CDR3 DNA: TGTGCCAGCAGCTTAAGCGGGGGGGCCTACAATGAGCAGTTCTTC
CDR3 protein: CASSLSGGAYNEQFF

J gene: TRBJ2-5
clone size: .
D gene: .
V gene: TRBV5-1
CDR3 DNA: TGCGCCAGCAGCTTGGTTGACAACCAAGAGACCCAGTACTTC
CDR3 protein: CASSLVDNQETQYF

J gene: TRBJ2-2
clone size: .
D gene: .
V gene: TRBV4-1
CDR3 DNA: TGCGCCAGCAGCCAAGAGTCCCGGGACACCGGGGAGCTGTTTTTT
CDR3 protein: CASSQESRDTGELFF

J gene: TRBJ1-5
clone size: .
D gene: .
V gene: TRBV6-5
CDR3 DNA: TGTGCCAGCGTTCTCCAGATAAATCAGCCCCAGCATTTT
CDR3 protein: CASVLQINQPQHF

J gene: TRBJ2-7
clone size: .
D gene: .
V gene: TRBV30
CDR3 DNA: TGTGCCTGGAGTGGAGGCTACGAGCAGTACTTC
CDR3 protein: CAWSGGYEQYF

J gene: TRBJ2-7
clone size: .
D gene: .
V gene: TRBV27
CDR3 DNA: TGTGCCAGCAGTCCCGGGAGCATACGCTTCGAGCAGTACTTC
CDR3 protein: CASSPGSIRFEQYF

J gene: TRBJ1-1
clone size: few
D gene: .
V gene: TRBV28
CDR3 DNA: TGTGCCAGCAGTTTTGCAGGAAACACTGAAGCTTTCTTT
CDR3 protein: CASSFAGNTEAFF

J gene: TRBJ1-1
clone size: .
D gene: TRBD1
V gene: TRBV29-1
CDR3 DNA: TGCAGCGGGACAGGGACGACGGGGGAAGCTTTCTTT
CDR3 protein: CSGTGTTGEAFF

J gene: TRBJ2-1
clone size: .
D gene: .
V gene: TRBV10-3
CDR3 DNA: TGTGCCATCAGTGACCTAACAGGTACACACAATGAGCAGTTCTTC
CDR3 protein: CAISDLTGTHNEQFF

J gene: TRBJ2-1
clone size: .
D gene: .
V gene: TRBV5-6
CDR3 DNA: TGTGCCAGCAGCCCTAGGTGGACCTTCAGGGGCAATGAGCAGTTCTTC
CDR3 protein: CASSPRWTFRGNEQFF

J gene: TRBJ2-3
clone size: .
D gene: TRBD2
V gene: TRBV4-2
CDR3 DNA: TGTGCCAGCAGCCTCAAAGGGATGACTAGCGGGGGGAACACAGATACGCAGTATTTT
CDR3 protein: CASSLKGMTSGGNTDTQYF

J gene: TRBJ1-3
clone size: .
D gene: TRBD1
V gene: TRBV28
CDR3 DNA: TGTGCCAGCAGTACTACCGGACAGGGTGGAGGAAACACCATATATTTT
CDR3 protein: CASSTTGQGGGNTIYF

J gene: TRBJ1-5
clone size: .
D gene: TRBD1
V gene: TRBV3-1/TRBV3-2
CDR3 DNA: TGTGCCAGCAGCCAAGGGACAGGGGACGGGAATCAGCCCCAGCATTTT
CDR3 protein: CASSQGTGDGNQPQHF

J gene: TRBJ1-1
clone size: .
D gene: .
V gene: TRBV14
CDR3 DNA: TGTGCCAGCAGCCAAGTCGGGATCAAGGCAGCTTTCTTT
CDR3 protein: CASSQVGIKAAFF

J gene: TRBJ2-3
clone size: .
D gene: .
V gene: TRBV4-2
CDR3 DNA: TGTGCCAGCAGCCAAGATGCCTCCGGGTTAGATACGCAGTATTTT
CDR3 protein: CASSQDASGLDTQYF

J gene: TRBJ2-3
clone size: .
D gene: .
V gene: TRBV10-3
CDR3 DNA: TGTGCCACTCGAAGCCGAGTCGCCCAAATCACAGATACGCAGTATTTT
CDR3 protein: CATRSRVAQITDTQYF

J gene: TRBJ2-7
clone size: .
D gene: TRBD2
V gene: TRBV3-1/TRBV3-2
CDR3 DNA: TGTGCCAGCAGCCGCGGACTAGCGGGGGTTTACGAGCAGTACTTC
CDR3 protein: CASSRGLAGVYEQYF

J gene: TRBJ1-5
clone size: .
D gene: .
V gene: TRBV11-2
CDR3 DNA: TGTGCCAGCAGCCGGACCGCTAGGGGCGGGGATCAGCCCCAGCATTTT
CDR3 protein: CASSRTARGGDQPQHF

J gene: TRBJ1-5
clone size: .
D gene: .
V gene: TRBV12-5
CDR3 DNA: TGTGCTAGTGCCCTGTCCGGGCCAGCCCAGGGTCAGCCCCAGCATTTT
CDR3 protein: CASALSGPAQGQPQHF

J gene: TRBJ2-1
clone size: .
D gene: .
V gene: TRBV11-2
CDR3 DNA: TGTGCCAGCAGCTTAGAAGGCAGAGGTCCAAGCTCCTACAATGAGCAGTTCTTC
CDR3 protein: CASSLEGRGPSSYNEQFF

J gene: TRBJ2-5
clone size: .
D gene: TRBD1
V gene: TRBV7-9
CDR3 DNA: TGTGCCAGCAGCCCAGGGGGCCAGGAGACCCAGTACTTC
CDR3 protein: CASSPGGQETQYF

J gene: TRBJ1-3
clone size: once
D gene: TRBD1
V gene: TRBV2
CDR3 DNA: TGTGCCAGCCATAGACAAAGACAGGGCCTTGACGGCACCATATATTTT
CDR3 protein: CASHRQRQGLDGTIYF

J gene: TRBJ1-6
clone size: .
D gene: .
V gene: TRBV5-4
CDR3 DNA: TGTGCCAGCAGCTTAGCAGGGAATTCACCCCTCCACTTT
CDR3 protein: CASSLAGNSPLHF

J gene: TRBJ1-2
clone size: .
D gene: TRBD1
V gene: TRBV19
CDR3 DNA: TGTGCCAGTAGTATAACAGGGGGCTACTACACCTTC
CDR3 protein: CASSITGGYYTF

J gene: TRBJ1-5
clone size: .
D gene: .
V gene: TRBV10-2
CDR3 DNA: TGCGCCAGCAGTGAGCAGAATCAGCCCCAGCATTTT
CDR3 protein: CASSEQNQPQHF

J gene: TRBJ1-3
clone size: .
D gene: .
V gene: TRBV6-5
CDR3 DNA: TGTGCCAGCAGTTATGCGGGCCTCAGCTCTGGAAACACCATATATTTT
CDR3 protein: CASSYAGLSSGNTIYF

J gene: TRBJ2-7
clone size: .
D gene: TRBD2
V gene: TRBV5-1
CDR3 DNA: TGCGCCAGCAGAACGTACAGCGGGAGGGTCGAGCAGTACTTC
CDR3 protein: CASRTYSGRVEQYF

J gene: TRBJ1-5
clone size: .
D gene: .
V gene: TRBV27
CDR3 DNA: TGTGCCAGCAGTTTATCGAAGTCAGGGTGGCAGCCCCAGCATTTT
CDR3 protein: CASSLSKSGWQPQHF

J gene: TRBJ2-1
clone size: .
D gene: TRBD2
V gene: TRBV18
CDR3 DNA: TGTGCCAGCTCACCCTCCACGTCGGGGAGGGGAGAGCAGTTCTTC
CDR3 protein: CASSPSTSGRGEQFF

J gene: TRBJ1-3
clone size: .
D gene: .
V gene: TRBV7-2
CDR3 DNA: TGTGCCAGCAGCTTAGACTCGTCTGGAAACACCATATATTTT
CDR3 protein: CASSLDSSGNTIYF

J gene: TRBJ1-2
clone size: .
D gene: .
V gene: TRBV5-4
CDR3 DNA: TGTGCCAGCAGCGGGGTAGACAGGTCTAACTATGGCTACACCTTC
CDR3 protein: CASSGVDRSNYGYTF

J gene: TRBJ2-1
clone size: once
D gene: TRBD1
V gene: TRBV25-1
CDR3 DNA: TGTGCCAGCAGTGAGAGGCAGGGGGCGGGCAATGAGCAGTTCTTC
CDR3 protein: CASSERQGAGNEQFF

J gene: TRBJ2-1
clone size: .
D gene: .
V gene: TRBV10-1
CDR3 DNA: TGCGCCAGCAGTGAAGGGACAGCGGGCTATGAGCAGTTCTTC
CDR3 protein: CASSEGTAGYEQFF

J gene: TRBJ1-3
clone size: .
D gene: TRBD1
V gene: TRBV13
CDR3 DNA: TGTGCCAGCAGCTTACAGGGGGCGGTATCAGGAAACACCATATATTTT
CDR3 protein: CASSLQGAVSGNTIYF

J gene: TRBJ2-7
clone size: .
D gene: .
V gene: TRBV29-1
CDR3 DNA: TGCAGCGTTGTCAGCGGCTCCTACGAGCAGTACTTC
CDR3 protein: CSVVSGSYEQYF

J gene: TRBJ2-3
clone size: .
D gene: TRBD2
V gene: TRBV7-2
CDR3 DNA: TGTGCCAGCAGCTTACAAGGCGGGAGGGCAACAGATACGCAGTATTTT
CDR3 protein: CASSLQGGRATDTQYF